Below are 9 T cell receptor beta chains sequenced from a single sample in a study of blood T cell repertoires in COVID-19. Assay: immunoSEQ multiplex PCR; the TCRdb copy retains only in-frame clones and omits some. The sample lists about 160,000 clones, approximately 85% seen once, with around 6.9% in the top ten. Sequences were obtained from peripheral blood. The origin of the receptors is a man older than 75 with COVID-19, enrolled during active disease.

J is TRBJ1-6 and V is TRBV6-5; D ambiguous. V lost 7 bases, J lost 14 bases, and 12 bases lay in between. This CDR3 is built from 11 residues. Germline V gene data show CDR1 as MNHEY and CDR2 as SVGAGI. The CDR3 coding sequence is TGTGCCAGCAATGCGGCTCAATCCCTCCACTTT. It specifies CASNAAQSLHF.

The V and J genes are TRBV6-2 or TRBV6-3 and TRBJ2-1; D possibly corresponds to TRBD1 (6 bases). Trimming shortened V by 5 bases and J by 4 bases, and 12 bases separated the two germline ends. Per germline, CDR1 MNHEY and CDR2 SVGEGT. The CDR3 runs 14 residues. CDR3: CASSRQEEYNEQFF. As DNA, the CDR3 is TGTGCCAGCAGTAGACAGGAGGAGTACAATGAGCAGTTCTTC.

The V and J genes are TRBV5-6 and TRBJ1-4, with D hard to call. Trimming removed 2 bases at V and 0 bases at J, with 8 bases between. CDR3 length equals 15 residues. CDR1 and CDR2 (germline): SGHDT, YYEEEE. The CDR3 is CASSFGAATNEKLFF. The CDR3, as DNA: TGTGCCAGCAGCTTTGGAGCTGCAACTAATGAAAAACTGTTTTTT.

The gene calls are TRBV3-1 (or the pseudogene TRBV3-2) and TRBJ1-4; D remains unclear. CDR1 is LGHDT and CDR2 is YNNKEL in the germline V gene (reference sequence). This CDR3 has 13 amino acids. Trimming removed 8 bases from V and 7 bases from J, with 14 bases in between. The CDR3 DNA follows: TGTGCCAGCGAGAGATCCGAGGGTGAAAAACTGTTTTTT. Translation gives CASERSEGEKLFF.

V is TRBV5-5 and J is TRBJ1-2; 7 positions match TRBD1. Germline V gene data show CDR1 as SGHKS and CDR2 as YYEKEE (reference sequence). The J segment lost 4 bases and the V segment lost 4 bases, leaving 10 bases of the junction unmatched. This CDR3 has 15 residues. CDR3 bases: TGTGCCAGCAGCCTGAACAGGGGCCTTATCTATGGCTACACCTTC. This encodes CASSLNRGLIYGYTF.

CDR3 DNA: TGTGCCAGCAGTCCTCAGGGGAATACCTATGGCTACACCTTC. The encoded protein is CASSPQGNTYGYTF. The genes are TRBV27 and TRBJ1-2, with a tentative D call TRBD1 (6 bases). The CDR3 is 14 amino acids. Trimming took 5 bases from V and 4 from J, leaving 14 bases between them. The germline V gene encodes CDR1 MNHEY and CDR2 SMNVEV (reference sequence).

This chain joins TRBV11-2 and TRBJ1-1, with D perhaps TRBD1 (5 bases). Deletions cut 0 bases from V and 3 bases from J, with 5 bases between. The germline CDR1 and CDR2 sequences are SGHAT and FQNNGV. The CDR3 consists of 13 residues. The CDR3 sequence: CASSLDRDTEAFF. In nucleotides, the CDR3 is TGTGCCAGCAGCTTAGACAGGGACACTGAAGCTTTCTTT.

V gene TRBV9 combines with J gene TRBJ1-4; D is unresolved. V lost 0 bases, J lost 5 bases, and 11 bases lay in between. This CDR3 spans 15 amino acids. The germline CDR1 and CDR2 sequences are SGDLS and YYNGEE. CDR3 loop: CASSVDGAPNEKLFF. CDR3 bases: TGTGCCAGCAGCGTAGACGGAGCCCCAAATGAAAAACTGTTTTTT. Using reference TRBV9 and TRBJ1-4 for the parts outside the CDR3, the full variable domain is DSGVTQTPKHLITATGQRVTLRCSPRSGDLSVYWYQQSLDQGLQFLIQYYNGEERAKGNILERFSAQQFPDLHSELNLSSLELGDSALYFCASSVDGAPNEKLFFGSGTQLSVL.

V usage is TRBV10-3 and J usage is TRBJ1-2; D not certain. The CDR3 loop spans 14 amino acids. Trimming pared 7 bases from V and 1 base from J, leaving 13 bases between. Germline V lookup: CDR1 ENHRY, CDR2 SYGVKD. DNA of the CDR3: TGTGCCATCACCGACCCCAGGATTAACTATGGCTACACCTTC. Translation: CAITDPRINYGYTF.